One sample yielded the 8 T cell receptor beta chains listed below, sequenced in a study of blood T cell repertoires in COVID-19. TCRdb keeps only in-frame clones here, not all; method: immunoSEQ multiplex PCR. Of 220,000 or so clones listed, roughly four fifths are singletons. The sequenced sample was PBMCs or T cells enriched from blood (not recorded which). These receptors all stem from a woman in her thirties or forties with acute COVID-19.

This chain connects TRBV6-5 to TRBJ1-6, with unresolved D. CDR3 length: 15 amino acids. V gave up 6 bases and J gave up 9 bases, with 18 bases separating them. Germline values: CDR1 MNHEY, CDR2 SVGAGI. CDR3 loop: CASRPRGLVISPLHF. In nucleotides, the CDR3 is TGTGCCAGCAGGCCCCGCGGTTTGGTAATTTCACCCCTCCACTTT.

The gene calls are TRBV3-1 (or the pseudogene TRBV3-2) and TRBJ1-1; 7 positions match TRBD1. The CDR3 is 14 residues long. V gave up 2 bases and J gave up 4 bases; unmatched junction bases: 4. CDR1 and CDR2 from the germline V gene are LGHDT and YNNKEL (reference sequence). The CDR3 coding sequence is TGTGCCAGCAGCCAAAGGACAGGTATCACTGAAGCTTTCTTT. Translating it yields CASSQRTGITEAFF.

This clone is a singleton in its sample. This chain uses TRBV10-3 with TRBJ2-7, with 9 nucleotides matching TRBD1. CDR3 length: 12 amino acids. After removal of 5 bases from V and 6 bases from J, the junction contained 2 bases not matched to a gene. Germline V gene lookup returns CDR1 ENHRY and CDR2 SYGVKD. The CDR3 region is CAISTGGSEQYF. DNA for the CDR3: TGTGCCATCAGTACAGGGGGCAGCGAGCAGTACTTC.

In its sample, this clone was seen many times. J is TRBJ1-1 and V is TRBV27; D is uncertain. The CDR3 is 13 amino acids. Germline V CDR1 and CDR2: MNHEY, SMNVEV (reference sequence). V lost 5 bases and J lost 4, with 11 bases in between. The CDR3 loop reads CASSQRSSTEAFF. For the CDR3, the DNA is TGTGCCAGCAGTCAGCGGTCGAGCACTGAAGCTTTCTTT.

The count of this clone is one. The gene calls are TRBV7-2 and TRBJ1-1, with 10 bases identical to TRBD1. The trim removed 7 bases at V and 5 bases at J, leaving 10 bases unmatched. Germline V gene data show CDR1 as SGHTA and CDR2 as FQGNSA. This CDR3 contains 15 residues. DNA for the CDR3: TGTGCCAGCAACTCTGACAGGGGGCGATCAACTGAAGCTTTCTTT. This translates into CASNSDRGRSTEAFF. The entire variable domain, with the rest obtained from reference TRBV7-2 and TRBJ1-1, is as follows: GAGVSQSPSNKVTEKGKDVELRCDPISGHTALYWYRQSLGQGLEFLIYFQGNSAPDKSGLPSDRFSAERTGGSVSTLTIQRTQQEDSAVYLCASNSDRGRSTEAFFGQGTRLTVV.

The V gene is TRBV7-2, the J gene TRBJ2-5, with D tentatively TRBD1 (6 bases). The germline V and J ends were trimmed by 5 bases and 0 bases, with 16 bases remaining between them. The germline gives CDR1 SGHTA, CDR2 FQGNSA. The CDR3 consists of 16 residues. CDR3 region: CASSQAGTLYQETQYF. As DNA, the CDR3 is TGTGCCAGCAGCCAAGCAGGGACACTGTACCAAGAGACCCAGTACTTC.

This clone was detected only once. The rearrangement uses TRBV2 and TRBJ1-2; a possible D gene is TRBD1 (6 bases). V was shortened by 8 bases and J by 4 bases, with 11 bases between the two germline ends. This CDR3 spans 12 amino acids. Germline V gene sequence: CDR1 SNHLY, CDR2 FYNNEI. The CDR3, as DNA: TGTGCCAGCCAGGGGACGGGCTATGGCTACACCTTC. Translating gives CASQGTGYGYTF.

This clone was seen a few times. V and J are TRBV19 and TRBJ1-5; perhaps TRBD1 as D (6 bases). This CDR3 has 15 residues. CDR1 LNHDA and CDR2 SQIVND come from the germline V gene (reference sequence). Trimming took off 5 bases at V and 0 bases at J, with 11 bases between the two ends. The CDR3 reads CASSPTGFSNQPQHF. The CDR3 region has the DNA TGTGCCAGTAGTCCCACAGGGTTTAGCAATCAGCCCCAGCATTTT.